The rows below give T cell receptor beta chains drawn from one sample of a study of somatic mutations in cytotoxic T cells in rheumatoid arthritis. Generated by immunoSEQ multiplex PCR, the TCRdb table keeps only in-frame clones and is missing some. This sample has approximately 15,000 clones; approximately 80% occur once, and the top ten carry approximately 20%. Sequenced material: CD8+ T cells sorted from blood. These receptors came from an adult with rheumatoid arthritis. Each CDR3 is given with its conserved first and last residue. Each record gives: J gene, clone size, V gene, D gene, CDR3 DNA, CDR3 protein. The D gene is left open where the match is weak. For some rows the clone size is stated as once, few or many, or as a class when expanded; others skip it.

j_gene: TRBJ2-7
abundance: few
v_gene: TRBV27
d_gene: NA
CDR3nt: TGTGCCAGCAGTTTAACGGCGGCTCTCTCCTACGAGCAGTACTTC
CDR3aa: CASSLTAALSYEQYF

j_gene: TRBJ2-1
abundance: NA
v_gene: TRBV5-4
d_gene: TRBD2
CDR3nt: TGTGCCAGCACGACTAGCGGGATCGACAATGAGCAGTTCTTC
CDR3aa: CASTTSGIDNEQFF

j_gene: TRBJ2-1
abundance: NA
v_gene: TRBV19
d_gene: TRBD2
CDR3nt: TGTGCCAGTAGTATAGATAGCGCTAGCGGGGCCTACAATGAGCAGTTCTTC
CDR3aa: CASSIDSASGAYNEQFF

j_gene: TRBJ2-1
abundance: NA
v_gene: TRBV4-1
d_gene: NA
CDR3nt: TGCGCCAGCAGCTCGAGCAGGGGGGCCTACAATGAGCAGTTCTTC
CDR3aa: CASSSSRGAYNEQFF

j_gene: TRBJ1-5
abundance: few
v_gene: TRBV4-1
d_gene: NA
CDR3nt: TGCGCCAGCAGCCAAGGGCATCAGCCCCAGCATTTT
CDR3aa: CASSQGHQPQHF

j_gene: TRBJ1-4
abundance: NA
v_gene: TRBV28
d_gene: TRBD1
CDR3nt: TGTGCCAGCAGTTTATCCAGGGGGCGAGAAAAACTGTTTTTT
CDR3aa: CASSLSRGREKLFF

j_gene: TRBJ2-7
abundance: NA
v_gene: TRBV5-6
d_gene: TRBD1
CDR3nt: TGTGCCAGCAGCTTATTCCTGACAGGGCCCTACGAGCAGTACTTC
CDR3aa: CASSLFLTGPYEQYF

j_gene: TRBJ1-4
abundance: NA
v_gene: TRBV4-2
d_gene: TRBD1
CDR3nt: TGTGCCAGCAGCCAAGACCCCGGACAGGGTAATGAAAAACTGTTTTTT
CDR3aa: CASSQDPGQGNEKLFF

j_gene: TRBJ2-7
abundance: NA
v_gene: TRBV19
d_gene: TRBD1
CDR3nt: TGTGCCAGTAGTGCCGGGACAGGGTTTTACGAGCAGTACTTC
CDR3aa: CASSAGTGFYEQYF

j_gene: TRBJ1-2
abundance: NA
v_gene: TRBV6-5
d_gene: NA
CDR3nt: TGTGCCAGCAGTGAACCTACGGGGCTCGGCTACACCTTC
CDR3aa: CASSEPTGLGYTF

j_gene: TRBJ2-7
abundance: NA
v_gene: TRBV27
d_gene: NA
CDR3nt: TGTGCCAGCAGTTCAAGACAGGAGGAACACGAGCAGTACTTC
CDR3aa: CASSSRQEEHEQYF

j_gene: TRBJ2-7
abundance: NA
v_gene: TRBV6-6
d_gene: NA
CDR3nt: TGTGCCAGCAAAGGGGGGGTACGTGAGCAGTACTTC
CDR3aa: CASKGGVREQYF

j_gene: TRBJ2-3
abundance: few
v_gene: TRBV6-4
d_gene: TRBD2
CDR3nt: TGTGCCAGCAGTGACCGCGGGAGGGCGACAGATACGCAGTATTTT
CDR3aa: CASSDRGRATDTQYF

j_gene: TRBJ1-5
abundance: NA
v_gene: TRBV28
d_gene: NA
CDR3nt: TGTGCCAGCAGTATAGGGGAGGGAAGCAATCAGCCCCAGCATTTT
CDR3aa: CASSIGEGSNQPQHF

j_gene: TRBJ2-1
abundance: few
v_gene: TRBV2
d_gene: TRBD2
CDR3nt: TGTGCCAGCAGACCAGGAGCGGGAGTGTACAATGAGCAGTTCTTC
CDR3aa: CASRPGAGVYNEQFF

j_gene: TRBJ2-3
abundance: NA
v_gene: TRBV9
d_gene: TRBD1
CDR3nt: TGTGCCAGCAGCGTAGCTCGGACAGGGGTTGGCACAGATACGCAGTATTTT
CDR3aa: CASSVARTGVGTDTQYF

j_gene: TRBJ2-7
abundance: few
v_gene: TRBV27
d_gene: TRBD2
CDR3nt: TGTGCCAGCAGCCGACTAGCGGGAGTGGTGGAGCAGTACTTC
CDR3aa: CASSRLAGVVEQYF

j_gene: TRBJ2-7
abundance: once
v_gene: TRBV5-1
d_gene: TRBD1
CDR3nt: TGCGCCAGCAGCCCGGGACAGGGAGTCCTCTACGAGCAGTACTTC
CDR3aa: CASSPGQGVLYEQYF

j_gene: TRBJ1-5
abundance: few
v_gene: TRBV19
d_gene: NA
CDR3nt: TGTGCCAGTACCATGGGTTTCAATCAGCCCCAGCATTTT
CDR3aa: CASTMGFNQPQHF

j_gene: TRBJ1-3
abundance: NA
v_gene: TRBV28
d_gene: NA
CDR3nt: TGTGCCAGCAGTTTTGGTGGAGGCTGGATTGGAAACACCATATATTTT
CDR3aa: CASSFGGGWIGNTIYF

j_gene: TRBJ1-5
abundance: NA
v_gene: TRBV7-9
d_gene: NA
CDR3nt: TGTGCCAGCAGCTTAGAAGGGGAGGGCAATCAGCCCCAGCATTTT
CDR3aa: CASSLEGEGNQPQHF

j_gene: TRBJ2-5
abundance: NA
v_gene: TRBV7-2
d_gene: TRBD2
CDR3nt: TGTGCCAGCAGCTTATCGGCGGGGGACGAAGAGACCCAGTACTTC
CDR3aa: CASSLSAGDEETQYF

j_gene: TRBJ2-7
abundance: NA
v_gene: TRBV6-1
d_gene: NA
CDR3nt: TGTGCCAGCAGTGAACCCCCCTACTACGAGCAGTACTTC
CDR3aa: CASSEPPYYEQYF

j_gene: TRBJ2-3
abundance: NA
v_gene: TRBV9
d_gene: TRBD2
CDR3nt: TGTGCCAGCAGCGTAGGGAGCGGGAGGTCAGATACGCAGTATTTT
CDR3aa: CASSVGSGRSDTQYF

j_gene: TRBJ2-5
abundance: NA
v_gene: TRBV18
d_gene: NA
CDR3nt: TGTGCCAGCTCACCACCCGCCGGGAAAGAGACCCAGTACTTC
CDR3aa: CASSPPAGKETQYF

j_gene: TRBJ2-4
abundance: few
v_gene: TRBV4-1
d_gene: TRBD2
CDR3nt: TGCGCCAGCAGCCAAGATTCGACTAGCGGGAGGTCTCTAGCCAAAAACATTCAGTACTTC
CDR3aa: CASSQDSTSGRSLAKNIQYF

j_gene: TRBJ2-3
abundance: NA
v_gene: TRBV5-4
d_gene: NA
CDR3nt: TGTGCCAGCAGCTTGGACCCGACTTTCACAGATACGCAGTATTTT
CDR3aa: CASSLDPTFTDTQYF

j_gene: TRBJ2-3
abundance: NA
v_gene: TRBV5-1
d_gene: NA
CDR3nt: TGCGCCAGCAGCTTGACCCCGGGGCCCACAGATACGCAGTATTTT
CDR3aa: CASSLTPGPTDTQYF

j_gene: TRBJ2-5
abundance: NA
v_gene: TRBV6-4
d_gene: NA
CDR3nt: TGTGCCACGTCCTCGACACCCCAAGAGACCCAGTACTTC
CDR3aa: CATSSTPQETQYF

j_gene: TRBJ2-2
abundance: NA
v_gene: TRBV25-1
d_gene: TRBD1
CDR3nt: TGTGCCAGCAAGACAGGGGACGAAACCGGGGAGCTGTTTTTT
CDR3aa: CASKTGDETGELFF

j_gene: TRBJ2-7
abundance: few
v_gene: TRBV5-1
d_gene: TRBD1
CDR3nt: TGCGCCAGCAGCTTGGGGACAGGGGACCACTACGAGCAGTACTTC
CDR3aa: CASSLGTGDHYEQYF

j_gene: TRBJ2-1
abundance: NA
v_gene: TRBV9
d_gene: NA
CDR3nt: TGTGCCAGCACCCGGTCAGGCGGGATCTCCTACAATGAGCAGTTCTTC
CDR3aa: CASTRSGGISYNEQFF

j_gene: TRBJ1-5
abundance: NA
v_gene: TRBV28
d_gene: NA
CDR3nt: TGTGCCAGCAGTTTAGGGGGGCTGGGGAACAATCAGCCCCAGCATTTT
CDR3aa: CASSLGGLGNNQPQHF

j_gene: TRBJ1-1
abundance: NA
v_gene: TRBV19
d_gene: TRBD1
CDR3nt: TGTGCCAGTAGACGGACAGGCCTGAACACTGAAGCTTTCTTT
CDR3aa: CASRRTGLNTEAFF

j_gene: TRBJ2-7
abundance: NA
v_gene: TRBV19
d_gene: NA
CDR3nt: TGTGCCAGTAGTATCGCCTCCAGCTACGAGCAGTACTTC
CDR3aa: CASSIASSYEQYF

j_gene: TRBJ2-5
abundance: NA
v_gene: TRBV29-1
d_gene: NA
CDR3nt: TGCAGCGTTGAAGGGTCAGGGACGAGGTACCAAGAGACCCAGTACTTC
CDR3aa: CSVEGSGTRYQETQYF

j_gene: TRBJ2-7
abundance: NA
v_gene: TRBV28
d_gene: NA
CDR3nt: TGTGCCAGCAGTTCCGGTCTGACCTACGAGCAGTACTTC
CDR3aa: CASSSGLTYEQYF